This TCR beta chain derives from a study of blood T cells in healthy people across ages. Study results and caveats: Because donor CMV status was unknown, expanded clonotype changes were possibly confounded. TCR beta diversity per million T cells fell roughly linearly with age.

In regard to this clonotype: No antigen is known for it. An end of the junction differs from the germline gene, which may be a read error.

The CDR3 is 13 amino acids. Per the germline V gene, CDR1 is MGHDK and CDR2 is SYGVNS. The second PCR ran about 6 to 11 cycles with a sample-barcoded 5' primer and J-beta primers. Each CDR3 protein gets one entry after TCRdb re-called the 5' RACE reads with MiXCR. The sample includes over 600,000 distinct CDR3 sequences, over 40% of them seen just once. The chain recombines TRBV25-1 with TRBJ1-5; D gene unclear. Sequencing was carried out using blood. This sequence was found in a man older than 75 in good health. The chain's CDR3 is CAGSEDGLQPQHF. DNA for the CDR3: TGTGCCGGCAGTGAAGATGGGTTGCAGCCCCAGCATTTT.